Listed here are 25 T cell receptor beta chains from one sample, sequenced in a study of identical twins. TCRdb re-called the 5' RACE reads through MiXCR, storing one row per CDR3 protein. The sample holds more than 650,000 distinct CDR3 sequences, 5.5% to 7.5% seen once. The sequenced sample consisted of naive T cells sorted from blood. The receptor source for this set is a man aged 18 to 30 in good health.

In this sample, this clonotype turned up a few times. This chain links TRBV20-1 with TRBJ2-1, with D possibly called TRBD1 or TRBD2 (5 bases each). This CDR3 comprises 16 residues. The V gene's germline CDR1 is DFQATT and CDR2 SNEGSKA (reference sequence). Deletions cut 3 bases from V and 0 bases from J, with 15 bases between. CDR3 coding DNA: TGCAGTGCTAGCCGCCGGGACCCCGGCTCCTACAATGAGCAGTTCTTC. Amino acids: CSASRRDPGSYNEQFF.

In this sample, this clonotype turned up a few times. The chain employs TRBV7-9 and TRBJ1-2, with 8 bases fitting TRBD1. CDR1 SEHNR and CDR2 FQNEAQ come from the germline V gene (reference sequence). The trim removed 0 bases at V and 8 bases at J, leaving 5 bases unmatched. This CDR3 has 14 residues. The DNA for the CDR3 is TGTGCCAGCAGCTTAGCCGACAGGGGTGCCGGCTACACCTTC. This encodes CASSLADRGAGYTF.

This chain joins TRBV18 and TRBJ1-1, with TRBD1 matching over 7 bases. The CDR3 is made up of 13 amino acids. The ends lost 1 base at V and 7 bases at J; junction bases unmatched: 3. The germline gives CDR1 KGHSH, CDR2 LQKENI. The CDR3 nucleotides read TGTGCCAGCTCACCACTGCGGGACAGTGAAGCTTTCTTT. It specifies CASSPLRDSEAFF.

This clonotype was picked up many times. The V gene is TRBV12-3 or TRBV12-4, the J gene TRBJ2-1; D call uncertain. With 2 bases removed from V and 9 bases from J, the gap between germline ends came to 5 bases. The CDR3 runs to 11 residues. Here the CDR3 DNA reads TGTGCCAGCAGTTTAATGGCTGAGCAGTTCTTC. Translated: CASSLMAEQFF.

This clonotype was observed at least ten times. The genes are TRBV5-1 and TRBJ2-1; TRBD2 agrees at 9 bases. Germline V CDR1 and CDR2: SGHRS, YFSETQ. J lost 5 bases, V lost 1 base, and 7 bases had no gene match. CDR3 length: 16 amino acids. The CDR3 DNA sequence: TGCGCCAGCAGCTTGAGGGCTAGCGGGGCGAACAATGAGCAGTTCTTC. It specifies CASSLRASGANNEQFF.

This clonotype was seen more than once but under ten times. This rearrangement joins TRBV7-6 to TRBJ1-5; D remains ambiguous. V lost 5 bases, J lost 8 bases, and 16 bases lay in between. There are 14 residues in the CDR3. From germline, CDR1 is SGHVS and CDR2 FNYEAQ. The CDR3 DNA is TGTGCCAGCAGCGCCGGGAGAGGGATTAAGCCCCAGCATTTT. It yields the protein CASSAGRGIKPQHF.

This clonotype occurred many times. The chain is built from TRBV10-3 and TRBJ2-1; D call uncertain. Germline assignment: CDR1 ENHRY and CDR2 SYGVKD. Trimming stripped 6 bases from V and 6 bases from J, with 15 bases between. The CDR3 is 14 residues long. The CDR3 reads CAIRNESGRNEQFF. The CDR3 nucleotides read TGTGCCATCAGGAACGAATCTGGTCGCAATGAGCAGTTCTTC.

The chain joins TRBV2 to TRBJ2-3; no reliable D call. Germline V gives CDR1 SNHLY, CDR2 FYNNEI. Trimming took off 6 bases at V and 4 bases at J, with 11 bases between the two ends. The CDR3 consists of 13 residues. CDR3 nucleotide sequence: TGTGCCAGCAGGACCTCTACCCCAGATACGCAGTATTTT. Its translation: CASRTSTPDTQYF. Using reference TRBV2 and TRBJ2-3 for the parts outside the CDR3, the full variable domain is EPEVTQTPSHQVTQMGQEVILRCVPISNHLYFYWYRQILGQKVEFLVSFYNNEISEKSEIFDDQFSVERPDGSNFTLKIRSTKLEDSAMYFCASRTSTPDTQYFGPGTRLTVL.

The chain is built from TRBV7-3 and TRBJ2-7; D assignment may be TRBD1 or TRBD2 (7 bases each). The germline V and J ends were trimmed by 5 bases and 6 bases, with 23 bases remaining between them. The CDR3 runs to 16 residues. CDR1 and CDR2 (germline): SGHTA, FQGTGA. CDR3 in amino acids: CASSPGTNPKGAEQYF. In DNA, the CDR3 is TGTGCCAGCAGCCCGGGGACTAACCCGAAGGGGGCCGAGCAGTACTTC. Variable domain in full (rest from reference TRBV7-3 and TRBJ2-7): GAGVSQTPSNKVTEKGKYVELRCDPISGHTALYWYRQSLGQGPEFLIYFQGTGAADDSGLPNDRFFAVRPEGSVSTLKIQRTERGDSAVYLCASSPGTNPKGAEQYFGPGTRLTVT.

The chain carries TRBV5-1 and TRBJ2-5, with 14 bases matching TRBD2. The CDR3 has 16 residues. Germline V gene sequence: CDR1 SGHRS, CDR2 YFSETQ. V was pared by 4 bases and J by 5 bases, with 7 bases of the junction left unmatched. CDR3 nucleotide sequence: TGCGCCAGCAGCGGCGGGACTAGCGGGAGTTGGGAGACCCAGTACTTC. Protein product: CASSGGTSGSWETQYF.

This clonotype has just a few counts. This chain links TRBV5-1 with TRBJ2-1; D gene unclear. The CDR3 loop spans 15 amino acids. Trimming took 2 bases from V and 2 from J, leaving 11 bases between them. Germline CDR1 and CDR2: SGHRS and YFSETQ. CDR3: CASSFPTGPYNEQFF. The CDR3 region has the DNA TGCGCCAGCAGCTTCCCCACCGGCCCCTACAATGAGCAGTTCTTC.

In this sample, this clonotype turned up many times. V and J are TRBV9 and TRBJ2-5; possible D gene TRBD1, 6 bases. The CDR3 sequence is 15 residues long. Trimming removed 2 bases from V and 2 bases from J, with 13 bases in between. Germline V gives CDR1 SGDLS, CDR2 YYNGEE. The chain's CDR3 is CASSVQGSYQETQYF. In DNA form, the CDR3 reads TGTGCCAGCAGCGTCCAGGGGTCCTATCAAGAGACCCAGTACTTC. Full variable domain (remainder filled in from reference TRBV9 and TRBJ2-5): DSGVTQTPKHLITATGQRVTLRCSPRSGDLSVYWYQQSLDQGLQFLIQYYNGEERAKGNILERFSAQQFPDLHSELNLSSLELGDSALYFCASSVQGSYQETQYFGPGTRLLVL.

This clonotype came up many times. V is TRBV29-1 and J is TRBJ2-5; D is ambiguous. CDR3 length: 13 residues. The germline V gene has CDR1 SQVTM and CDR2 ANQGSEA. The V gene lost 3 bases and the J gene lost 1 base, with 9 bases spanning the gap. The CDR3 nucleotides are TGCAGCGTTGATCGCTCTTCCCAAGAGACCCAGTACTTC. Encoded protein: CSVDRSSQETQYF.

This clonotype has only a few counts. This chain connects TRBV27 to TRBJ2-5; D is ambiguous. This CDR3 has 13 residues. Trimming removed 3 bases at V and 5 bases at J, with 10 bases between. Per germline, CDR1 MNHEY and CDR2 SMNVEV (reference sequence). CDR3 DNA: TGTGCCAGCAGTTTCTCCCTCGCGGAGACCCAGTACTTC. Residues: CASSFSLAETQYF.

V and J are TRBV5-1 and TRBJ1-2, with 11 nucleotides matching TRBD1. With 0 bases clipped from V and 8 bases from J, the junction kept 12 bases outside the gene matches. CDR3 length equals 17 residues. Germline V CDR1 and CDR2: SGHRS, YFSETQ. The CDR3 nucleotides are TGCGCCAGCAGCTTGGACGGACAGGGGGCCGTTGAAAAAGGCTACACCTTC. The encoded protein is CASSLDGQGAVEKGYTF. Full variable domain (rest looked up from reference TRBV5-1 and TRBJ1-2): KAGVTQTPRYLIKTRGQQVTLSCSPISGHRSVSWYQQTPGQGLQFLFEYFSETQRNKGNFPGRFSGRQFSNSRSEMNVSTLELGDSALYLCASSLDGQGAVEKGYTFGSGTRLTVV.

The table lists this clonotype with a few counts. The chain has TRBV6-5 and TRBJ2-7, with 9 bases matching TRBD2. The CDR3 has 14 residues. V trimming: 4 bases; J trimming: 2 bases; junction bases outside the gene matches: 3. Germline lookup yields CDR1 MNHEY and CDR2 SVGAGI. CDR3 residues: CASSSAGGTYEQYF. The CDR3, as DNA: TGTGCCAGCAGTTCAGCGGGAGGAACCTACGAGCAGTACTTC.

Many counts were recorded for this clonotype. This chain joins TRBV7-6 and TRBJ2-1; tentatively, D is TRBD1 (6 bases). The CDR3 loop spans 15 amino acids. Germline assignment: CDR1 SGHVS and CDR2 FNYEAQ. V was cut by 4 bases and J by 4 bases, with 14 bases left in between. The CDR3 DNA sequence: TGTGCCAGCAGCTCAGACAGGTTCTTATACAATGAGCAGTTCTTC. Protein product: CASSSDRFLYNEQFF. Together with reference TRBV7-6 and TRBJ2-1, the CDR3 gives the full variable domain: GAGVSQSPRYKVTKRGQDVALRCDPISGHVSLYWYRQALGQGPEFLTYFNYEAQQDKSGLPNDRFSAERPEGSISTLTIQRTEQRDSAMYRCASSSDRFLYNEQFFGPGTRLTVL.

This chain connects TRBV19 to TRBJ2-7; TRBD1 matches 9 bases. Germline V gene lookup returns CDR1 LNHDA and CDR2 SQIVND (reference sequence). This CDR3 spans 15 amino acids. V dropped 9 bases and J dropped 2; count of bases not matched to a gene: 11. In DNA, the CDR3 is TGTGCCAGCCGTCCAGGGACAGGGCATCCCTACGAGCAGTACTTC. Residues: CASRPGTGHPYEQYF.

V is TRBV2 and J is TRBJ1-4; D might be TRBD1 (6 bases). CDR1 SNHLY and CDR2 FYNNEI come from the germline V gene. The CDR3 is 15 residues long. V was clipped by 7 bases and J by 6 bases, with 18 bases between them. The CDR3 spells CASTLPGANYEKLFF. CDR3 DNA sequence: TGTGCCAGCACCCTCCCGGGGGCAAACTATGAAAAACTGTTTTTT.

This clonotype was found many times. This chain connects TRBV6-6 to TRBJ2-7; D assignment may be TRBD1 or TRBD2 (5 bases each). The CDR3 consists of 13 residues. Trimming stripped 6 bases from V and 7 bases from J, with 16 bases between. Germline-derived CDR1 and CDR2 are MNHNY and SVGAGI (reference sequence). This CDR3 is CASSGPGPQEQYF. In DNA, the CDR3 is TGTGCCAGCAGCGGCCCGGGGCCCCAGGAGCAGTACTTC.

This clonotype was seen many times. The chain is built from TRBV10-3 and TRBJ2-1, with 12 nucleotides matching TRBD2. CDR1 and CDR2 (germline): ENHRY, SYGVKD. With V trimmed by 4 bases and J by 6 bases, 7 bases remained unmatched. CDR3 length equals 16 residues. CDR3 bases: TGTGCCATCAGTGTCCTAGCGGGAGGGCCTGGCAATGAGCAGTTCTTC. Its translation: CAISVLAGGPGNEQFF.

This clonotype was detected many times. V usage is TRBV29-1 and J usage is TRBJ2-7; TRBD1 matches at 9 bases. CDR1 and CDR2 from the germline V gene are SQVTM and ANQGSEA. J was trimmed by 1 base and V by 7 bases; bases with no gene match: 2. The CDR3 spans 12 residues. DNA for the CDR3: TGCAGCGGGGGACAGGGATCCTACGAGCAGTACTTC. The encoded protein is CSGGQGSYEQYF.

This clonotype was picked up many times. The chain recombines TRBV12-3 or TRBV12-4 with TRBJ2-3; maybe TRBD2 (6 bases). Trimming left V 3 bases short and J 2 bases short, with 9 bases between. The CDR3 consists of 14 residues. This CDR3 is CASSLGGFTDTQYF. The DNA of the CDR3 is TGTGCCAGCAGTTTGGGGGGTTTCACAGATACGCAGTATTTT.

The chain couples TRBV15 to TRBJ2-1; TRBD1 might be the D (6 bases). Per germline, CDR1 LNHNV and CDR2 YYDKDF (reference sequence). CDR3 length: 14 amino acids. Trimming cost V 5 bases and J 7 bases, with 15 bases left between them. In DNA form, the CDR3 reads TGTGCCACCAGCCCATGGGGGCGCGGTAATGAGCAGTTCTTC. It yields the protein CATSPWGRGNEQFF.

The V and J genes are TRBV18 and TRBJ2-3, with 9 bases matching TRBD2. The junction had 2 bases not matched to a gene; V was cut back by 2 bases and J by 5 bases. Germline V gene lookup returns CDR1 KGHSH and CDR2 LQKENI. The CDR3 length is 14 residues. The CDR3 here is CASSPSSGIDTQYF. DNA of the CDR3: TGTGCCAGCTCACCATCTAGCGGGATAGATACGCAGTATTTT. The complete variable domain, with remaining parts taken from reference TRBV18 and TRBJ2-3, reads NAGVMQNPRHLVRRRGQEARLRCSPMKGHSHVYWYRQLPEEGLKFMVYLQKENIIDESGMPKERFSAEFPKEGPSILRIQQVVRGDSAAYFCASSPSSGIDTQYFGPGTRLTVL.